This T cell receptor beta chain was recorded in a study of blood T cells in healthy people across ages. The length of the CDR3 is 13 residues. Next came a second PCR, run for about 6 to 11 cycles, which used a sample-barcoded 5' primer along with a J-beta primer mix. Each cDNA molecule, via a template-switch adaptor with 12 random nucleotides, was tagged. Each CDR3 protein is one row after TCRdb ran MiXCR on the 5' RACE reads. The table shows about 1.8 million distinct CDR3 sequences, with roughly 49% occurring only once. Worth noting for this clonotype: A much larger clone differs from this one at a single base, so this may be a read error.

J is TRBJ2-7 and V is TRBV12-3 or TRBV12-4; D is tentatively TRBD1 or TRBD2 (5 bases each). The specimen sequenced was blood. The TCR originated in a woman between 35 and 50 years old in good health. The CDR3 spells CASSRDGPYEKYF. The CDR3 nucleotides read TGTGCCAGCAGCAGGGACGGACCCTACGAGAAGTACTTC.